A single sample is the source of the 6 T cell receptor beta chains below, sequenced in a study of response to subunit inactivated influenza vaccine. TCRdb re-derived calls from the RT-PCR reads in MiXCR, one entry per CDR3 protein. Found here are fewer than 350,000 distinct CDR3 sequences, roughly a fifth of them singletons; the top ten hold 10%. The material was PBMCs from blood, obtained 21 months after vaccination. The receptors derive from a man aged 50 to 69 who received an inactivated influenza vaccine.

The rearrangement links TRBV5-5 to TRBJ2-5; no definite D call. CDR3 length: 14 residues. CDR1 and CDR2 (germline): SGHKS, YYEKEE (reference sequence). V was shortened by 0 bases and J by 5 bases, with 11 bases between the two germline ends. CDR3 sequence (DNA): TGTGCCAGCAGCTTGGGCCCCAGCACGGAGACCCAGTACTTC. This encodes CASSLGPSTETQYF.

This clonotype showed up just a few times. The gene calls are TRBV20-1 and TRBJ2-7, with D perhaps given as TRBD1 or TRBD2 (6 bases each). The CDR3 consists of 13 residues. Per germline, CDR1 DFQATT and CDR2 SNEGSKA (reference sequence). V was shortened by 2 bases and J by 3 bases, with 11 bases between the two germline ends. The CDR3 nucleotides are TGCAGTGCTAGAAAGGGGGGCGTCTACGAGCAGTACTTC. It codes for CSARKGGVYEQYF.

The chain joins TRBV7-6 to TRBJ2-5; TRBD1 aligns across 7 bases. The ends lost 6 bases at V and 5 bases at J; junction bases unmatched: 6. CDR1 is SGHVS and CDR2 is FNYEAQ in the germline V gene. CDR3 length equals 13 residues. CDR3 region: CASRQGIRETQYF. The CDR3, as DNA: TGTGCCAGCAGACAGGGGATACGCGAGACCCAGTACTTC.

V is TRBV4-2 and J is TRBJ1-2, with TRBD1 matching over 8 bases. Germline V lookup: CDR1 LGHNA, CDR2 YNFKEQ. Trimming took 10 bases from V and 0 from J; bases not matched to a gene: 22. The CDR3 has 19 residues. CDR3 nucleotides: TGTGCCACCAGGCACCTGGCCGGTACAGGGGGAGGATCTAACTATGGCTACACCTTC. Protein: CATRHLAGTGGGSNYGYTF.

This clonotype occurred many times. V gene TRBV3-1 combines with J gene TRBJ1-1, with D perhaps matching TRBD1 (5 bases). This CDR3 comprises 12 residues. V was trimmed by 6 bases and J by 4 bases, leaving 9 bases between them. CDR1 and CDR2 from the germline V gene are LGHDT and YNNKEL (reference sequence). Here the CDR3 reads CASRRGTTEAFF. The DNA of the CDR3 is TGTGCCAGCAGACGAGGGACCACTGAAGCTTTCTTT.

The chain employs TRBV29-1 and TRBJ2-3; perhaps D is TRBD1 or TRBD2 (5 bases each). Per the germline V gene, CDR1 is SQVTM and CDR2 is ANQGSEA. The CDR3 covers 14 residues. Trimming took off 4 bases at V and 0 bases at J, with 11 bases between the two ends. CDR3 DNA sequence: TGCAGCGTTGGGGGGACGGTCAGCACAGATACGCAGTATTTT. Its translation is CSVGGTVSTDTQYF.